This is a list of T cell receptor beta chains from one sample in a study of shared T cell receptors in the human thymus. The method was immunoSEQ multiplex PCR; TCRdb's version includes in-frame clones alone and lacks a portion of them. The table lists 640,000 or so clones, around 87% of them singletons. These data were also reused for a study on human thymus T cells.

Material: thymocytes. The receptors were sampled from a boy younger than two with a congenital heart defect. CDR3s include the opening cysteine and the closing phenylalanine or tryptophan. Each record gives: J gene, clone size, D gene, V gene, CDR3 DNA, CDR3 protein. A D gene is named only where the DNA matches it firmly. The size field is filled for only some rows; it gives once, few, many or a size class.

TRBJ1-5 | few | TRBD1 | TRBV2 | TGTGCCAGCTCACGCACAGGGGCCCAGCATTTT | CASSRTGAQHF
TRBJ2-1 | once | - | TRBV9 | TGTGCCAGCAATCCTGGGCTCCGTGGTCATGAGCAGTTCTTC | CASNPGLRGHEQFF
TRBJ1-2 | - | TRBD1 | TRBV15 | TGTGCCACCAGCCATGGGACAGCCTTCTATGGCTACACCTTC | CATSHGTAFYGYTF
TRBJ2-1 | - | TRBD2 | TRBV29-1 | TGCAGCGTGCGGGGACTAGACCGGGGTGAGCAGTTCTTC | CSVRGLDRGEQFF
TRBJ2-7 | - | - | TRBV5-1 | TGCGCCAGCAGCTTGATAACCAGCTACGAGCAGTACTTC | CASSLITSYEQYF
TRBJ2-2 | - | - | TRBV4-3 | TGCGCCAGCAGCCGGAGGGACGACGCGAACACCGGGGAGCTGTTTTTT | CASSRRDDANTGELFF
TRBJ1-1 | few | - | TRBV29-1 | TGCAGCGGAAGAAGCCAGGCGGGGTCTGAAGCTTTCTTT | CSGRSQAGSEAFF
TRBJ2-2 | - | - | TRBV21-1 | TGTGCCAGCAGCAACAGGGATAGAGGTCCCGGGGAGCTGTTTTTT | CASSNRDRGPGELFF
TRBJ2-7 | - | - | TRBV2 | TGTGCCAGCAGTTCAACTAGTCAGGCCTACGAGCAGTACTTC | CASSSTSQAYEQYF
TRBJ1-2 | - | - | TRBV5-1 | TGCGCCAGCAGCGTACGGAGTAGGGCAGCTTCAGGGGTCTATGGCTACACCTTC | CASSVRSRAASGVYGYTF
TRBJ1-4 | - | - | TRBV15 | TGTGCCACCAGCCGAGAATGGCAGAATATCGCAACTAATGAAAAACTGTTTTTT | CATSREWQNIATNEKLFF
TRBJ2-3 | - | TRBD2 | TRBV2 | TGTGCCAGCAGTGAAGGCAGACCGGGGGGGCTAACAGATACGCAGTATTTT | CASSEGRPGGLTDTQYF
TRBJ1-5 | - | - | TRBV4-1 | TGCGCCAGCAGCCAAGATCGGCAGGGACGGAGGGCCCAGCATTTT | CASSQDRQGRRAQHF
TRBJ1-2 | - | TRBD1 | TRBV6-5 | TGTGCCAGCAGTTCCGGGACAGGGAACTATGGCTACACCTTC | CASSSGTGNYGYTF
TRBJ2-1 | - | - | TRBV5-1 | TGCGCCAGCAGCTTGGTTTTGCCTAGCACATTAAATGAGCAGTTCTTC | CASSLVLPSTLNEQFF
TRBJ2-3 | - | TRBD2 | TRBV11-2 | TGTGCCAGCAGCTCCCAACCACTAGCGGGGGGGGCAGTGGATACGCAGTATTTT | CASSSQPLAGGAVDTQYF
TRBJ1-6 | - | TRBD1 | TRBV2 | TGTGCCAGCAGTCCAGGGGGCCAGAGCTCCTATAATTCACCCCTCCACTTT | CASSPGGQSSYNSPLHF
TRBJ2-3 | - | - | TRBV2 | TGTGCCAGCACCAAGGGACTTTCTAGCACAGATACGCAGTATTTT | CASTKGLSSTDTQYF
TRBJ2-7 | once | - | TRBV28 | TGTGCCAGCAGTTTGGAGGGGACCTTCGCCGAGCAGTACTTC | CASSLEGTFAEQYF
TRBJ2-1 | - | - | TRBV18 | TGTGCCAGCTCACCTCTCCTCAGCGAGATCTCCTACAATGAGCAGTTCTTC | CASSPLLSEISYNEQFF
TRBJ2-1 | - | TRBD2 | TRBV4-3 | TGCGCCAGCAGCCAAATGAGATTAGCGGGAGCCCAGGGGGTGGCCCAGTTCTTC | CASSQMRLAGAQGVAQFF
TRBJ2-1 | once | - | TRBV2 | TGTGCCAGCAGTGAGGCACCTTCTGCGGAGGATAAGTTCTTC | CASSEAPSAEDKFF
TRBJ2-3 | - | - | TRBV9 | TGTGCCAGCAGCGATAACTCGACCCTCCCGGGCGGGAAACCTGGCACAGATACGCAGTATTTT | CASSDNSTLPGGKPGTDTQYF
TRBJ2-1 | - | - | TRBV30 | TGTGCCTACAAATCAGGGGAACCCTACAATGAGCAGTTCTTC | CAYKSGEPYNEQFF